The source of this T cell receptor beta chain is a study of shared clonotypes between healthy human individuals. The study, taken as a whole, reports: The study found about 5.1% of naive CD4 clonotypes shared across four donors.

The donors, healthy adults who were HIV-negative, had experienced no recent acute infections or vaccinations. V lost 6 bases and J lost 0, with 20 bases in between. CDR1 and CDR2 (germline): SEHNR, FQNEAQ (reference sequence). The CDR3 runs to 18 residues. Notes on this clone: What it binds is not known.

This table comes from immunoSEQ multiplex PCR, and its TCRdb copy is limited to in-frame clones, with some not included. The sample has around 2.1 million clones, about 94% seen once. This chain uses TRBV7-9 with TRBJ2-2; a weak D match, TRBD2 (6 bases). The sample comprised naive CD4+ T cells sorted from blood. Indicated subset: CD45RA+ positively selected. The receptor was isolated from a man aged 18-30 years in good health. In DNA form, the CDR3 reads TGTGCCAGCAGGCCAAAGTGGTATGGGGGGACGAACACCGGGGAGCTGTTTTTT. This gives the protein CASRPKWYGGTNTGELFF.